This TCR beta chain was recovered during a study of response to subunit inactivated influenza vaccine (dated by TCRdb to 2017 to 2018). As for the study more broadly: Deep quantitative profiling of the T cell receptor repertoire was used in the study to follow responses to a trivalent subunit inactivated influenza vaccine. What the authors observed across the whole study: According to the authors, only a limited number of new T cells may be recruited by each seasonal influenza vaccination.

To prepare the library, RT-PCR was applied. The run used an Illumina HiSeq 2500. TCRdb cleaned the public reads at Q25 with fastp, built clones with MiXCR and kept in-frame beta chains. CDR3 protein duplicates are merged, each entry listing the most common genes and DNA. The sample profile shows about 180,000 distinct CDR3 sequences; about a tenth of them were found once. Approximately 11% of the sample belongs to the ten largest clones. In regard to this clonotype: No antigen is known for it. A much larger clone differs from this one at a single base, so this may be a read error.

CDR1 and CDR2 were assigned from the germline V gene as SGHVS and FQNEAQ. The CDR3 runs 16 residues from the cysteine to the phenylalanine. Only the CDR3 DNA is retained, 48 bases long and in frame from the first base. The trim is 8 bases for V and 0 bases for J, with a gap of 20 bases between the germline ends. The specimen was non-naive T cells sorted from PBMCs, collected on the day of vaccination. This sample's cell subset or site label indicates: memory T cell fraction. This sequence was found in a man between 45 and 60 years old who received an inactivated influenza vaccine. Donor details come from another sample of the same person, matched by shared clones. The rearranged segments are TRBV7-8 and TRBJ2-7, with TRBD2 perhaps the D gene, on 6 matching bases. The CDR3 reads as follows: CASFRGGKGSSYEQYF. The DNA sequence is TGTGCCAGCTTTAGGGGAGGTAAGGGGAGCTCCTACGAGCAGTACTTC.